This T cell receptor beta chain was identified in a study of brain T cells in children with intractable seizures. Time point denoted: blood from clinic visit 5 months post-surgery; TSC patient then seizure free. The protocol was immunoSEQ multiplex PCR, while the TCRdb copy is restricted to in-frame clones and leaves out a portion. The sample shows about 350,000 clones, over 90% of them seen only once. V gave up 0 bases and J gave up 0 bases, with 9 bases separating them. Germline V gives CDR1 SGDLS, CDR2 YYNGEE. The CDR3 has 15 amino acids. The receptor was isolated from a boy under three years old with tuberous sclerosis and intractable seizures. Source: peripheral blood, taken approximately 5 months after surgery. The chain is built from TRBV9 and TRBJ1-1, with D tentatively TRBD1 (5 bases). The DNA for the CDR3 is TGTGCCAGCAGCGTAGATCCAGGGATGAACACTGAAGCTTTCTTT. This encodes CASSVDPGMNTEAFF.